This T cell receptor beta chain was recorded in a study of blood T cell repertoires in COVID-19. Original processing notes: Estimation of nucleated cell counts relied on the amplification of reference gene primers. The repertoire was sequenced with immunoSEQ multiplex PCR; TCRdb's copy has only in-frame clones and lacks some. Clone size and the V and J calls come from that table; the DNA yielded D and trimming. The data show under 300,000 clones, roughly nine tenths seen once. This clone showed up just once. The CDR3 extends over 16 amino acids. V lost 7 bases, J lost 4 bases, and 11 bases stayed unmatched. Germline V gene data show CDR1 as SGDLS and CDR2 as YYNGEE.

V gene TRBV9 combines with J gene TRBJ2-6, with 7 bases aligning to TRBD1. Specimen: peripheral blood. The TCR sequence derives from a woman in her 30s with COVID-19, enrolled during active disease. CDR3 loop: CASGDRASRGANVLTF. In nucleotides, the CDR3 is TGTGCCAGCGGTGACAGGGCTAGTAGGGGGGCCAACGTCCTGACTTTC.